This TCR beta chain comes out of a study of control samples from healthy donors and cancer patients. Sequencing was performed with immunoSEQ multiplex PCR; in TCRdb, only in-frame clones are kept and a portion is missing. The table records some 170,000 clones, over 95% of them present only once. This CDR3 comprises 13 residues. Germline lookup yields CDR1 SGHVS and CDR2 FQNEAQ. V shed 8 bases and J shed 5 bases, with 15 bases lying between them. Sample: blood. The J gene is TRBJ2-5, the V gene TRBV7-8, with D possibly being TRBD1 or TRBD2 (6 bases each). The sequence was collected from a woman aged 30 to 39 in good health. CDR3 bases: TGTGCCAGCGGTTTAGGGGGGCTTGAGACCCAGTACTTC. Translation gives CASGLGGLETQYF.